Listed below are T cell receptor beta chains from one sample, sequenced in a study of blood T cell repertoires in COVID-19. TCRdb keeps only in-frame clones here, not all; method: immunoSEQ multiplex PCR. The repertoire holds about 340,000 clones, with about 92% as singletons. The specimen sequenced was PBMCs or T cells enriched from blood (not recorded which). These receptors originate from a woman between 25 and 40 years old who had recovered from COVID-19. Each CDR3 is given with its conserved first and last residue. The D gene is left open where the match is weak. Size is stated for part of the rows, as once, few or many counts, or as a class when the clone is expanded.

v_gene	abundance	d_gene	j_gene	CDR3aa	CDR3nt
TRBV19	NA	NA	TRBJ2-3	CASMKDKGTDTQYF	TGTGCCAGTATGAAGGACAAAGGCACAGATACGCAGTATTTT
TRBV19	NA	TRBD2	TRBJ2-1	CASSTTSAVYNEQFF	TGTGCCAGTAGCACAACTAGCGCGGTTTACAATGAGCAGTTCTTC
TRBV4-3	NA	NA	TRBJ2-1	CASSQDTRPGDEQFF	TGCGCCAGCAGCCAAGATACGAGGCCGGGGGATGAGCAGTTCTTC
TRBV7-2	NA	NA	TRBJ1-1	CASSTFTGRAFF	TGTGCCAGCAGCACCTTTACAGGGCGGGCTTTCTTT
TRBV4-3	NA	TRBD1	TRBJ1-2	CASSQDRTGGNYGYTF	TGCGCCAGCAGCCAAGATCGTACAGGGGGAAATTATGGCTACACCTTC
TRBV13	NA	NA	TRBJ2-1	CASSLGSNEQFF	TGTGCCAGCAGCCTGGGGAGCAATGAGCAGTTCTTC
TRBV4-1	few	TRBD2	TRBJ2-1	CASSQPGLAAYNEQFF	TGCGCCAGCAGCCAACCGGGACTAGCGGCTTACAATGAGCAGTTCTTC
TRBV10-3	NA	NA	TRBJ1-2	CAISGRGADGYTF	TGTGCCATCAGTGGCCGGGGTGCCGATGGCTACACCTTC
TRBV3-1/TRBV3-2	NA	NA	TRBJ1-1	CASSQTRGAEAFF	TGTGCCAGCAGCCAGACCCGGGGAGCTGAAGCTTTCTTT
TRBV6-5	NA	TRBD1	TRBJ1-1	CASSPTGVTEAFF	TGTGCCAGCAGTCCCACAGGGGTCACTGAAGCTTTCTTT
TRBV9	NA	NA	TRBJ2-7	CASSVGQAYSYEQYF	TGTGCCAGCAGCGTAGGACAGGCGTACTCCTACGAGCAGTACTTC
TRBV21-1	NA	NA	TRBJ2-3	CASSKALSGDTQYF	TGTGCCAGCAGCAAAGCGCTTTCGGGAGATACGCAGTATTTT
TRBV10-3	NA	NA	TRBJ1-1	CATKGDNTEAFF	TGTGCCACAAAGGGGGATAACACTGAAGCTTTCTTT
TRBV12-5	few	TRBD1	TRBJ2-7	CASGTADRESSYEQYF	TGTGCTAGTGGTACCGCGGACAGGGAGAGCTCCTACGAGCAGTACTTC
TRBV24-1	NA	NA	TRBJ2-3	CATSRQIADTQYF	TGTGCCACCAGTCGACAGATAGCAGATACGCAGTATTTT
TRBV18	few	NA	TRBJ1-1	CASSMDRNTEAFF	TGTGCCAGCTCGATGGACAGAAACACTGAAGCTTTCTTT
TRBV9	NA	NA	TRBJ1-3	CASSVEGFGNTIYF	TGTGCCAGCAGCGTAGAGGGGTTTGGAAACACCATATATTTT
TRBV28	NA	NA	TRBJ1-2	CASSLLGANYGYTF	TGTGCCAGCAGTTTACTCGGGGCTAACTATGGCTACACCTTC
TRBV28	NA	NA	TRBJ2-5	CASSSVQETQYF	TGTGCCAGCAGTTCCGTCCAAGAGACCCAGTACTTC
TRBV11-2	NA	TRBD1	TRBJ2-7	CASSPRTGPYEQYF	TGTGCCAGCAGCCCCCGGACAGGGCCCTACGAGCAGTACTTC
TRBV29-1	NA	NA	TRBJ2-1	CRATGISYNEQFF	TGCAGAGCTACAGGGATCTCCTACAATGAGCAGTTCTTC
TRBV11-2	NA	TRBD2	TRBJ2-7	CASSLEGRAYEQYF	TGTGCCAGCAGCTTAGAGGGGAGGGCTTACGAGCAGTACTTC
TRBV7-2	NA	NA	TRBJ2-7	CASSRGGAGSREQYF	TGTGCCAGCAGTCGCGGCGGGGCAGGGTCGCGCGAGCAGTACTTC
TRBV2	NA	NA	TRBJ2-3	CASSGEGYTDTQYF	TGTGCCAGCAGTGGCGAGGGATACACAGATACGCAGTATTTT
TRBV11-2	NA	NA	TRBJ2-7	CASSLVGSLPLEQYF	TGTGCCAGCAGCTTGGTAGGGAGCCTCCCCCTCGAGCAGTACTTC
TRBV28	NA	NA	TRBJ2-2	CASSYLQDTGELFF	TGTGCCAGCAGCTATCTTCAGGACACCGGGGAGCTGTTTTTT
TRBV24-1	NA	NA	TRBJ2-4	CATSDSRKNIQYF	TGTGCCACCAGTGATTCCAGGAAAAACATTCAGTACTTC
TRBV27	NA	NA	TRBJ1-2	CASSSTASNYGYTF	TGTGCCAGCAGCTCGACAGCGTCTAACTATGGCTACACCTTC
TRBV15	NA	TRBD2	TRBJ2-1	CATSTGLADYNEQFF	TGTGCCACCAGCACGGGACTAGCGGATTACAATGAGCAGTTCTTC
TRBV5-1	NA	TRBD1	TRBJ2-1	CASSSYDRGHEQFF	TGCGCCAGCAGCTCATATGACAGGGGACATGAGCAGTTCTTC
TRBV5-1	NA	TRBD2	TRBJ2-1	CASSMNSGGFDEQFF	TGCGCCAGCAGCATGAATAGCGGGGGGTTCGATGAGCAGTTCTTC
TRBV5-8	NA	NA	TRBJ2-1	CASSLAGAGEQFF	TGTGCCAGCAGCTTGGCAGGGGCCGGCGAGCAGTTCTTC
TRBV28	NA	TRBD1	TRBJ2-2	CASTASGTGITGELFF	TGTGCCAGCACTGCCTCCGGGACAGGGATCACCGGGGAGCTGTTTTTT
TRBV6-5	NA	NA	TRBJ1-1	CASSLGRLGNTEAFF	TGTGCCAGCAGTTTAGGGAGGTTGGGGAACACTGAAGCTTTCTTT
TRBV28	NA	NA	TRBJ2-2	CASRYANLLTGELFF	TGTGCCAGCAGGTACGCGAATCTTCTCACCGGGGAGCTGTTTTTT
TRBV7-2	NA	NA	TRBJ2-1	CASSLGNWGRNEQFF	TGTGCCAGCAGCTTAGGAAATTGGGGGCGGAATGAGCAGTTCTTC
TRBV2	NA	TRBD2	TRBJ2-7	CASSEAVSGGVSEQYF	TGTGCCAGCAGTGAAGCTGTTAGCGGGGGGGTGTCGGAGCAGTACTTC
TRBV19	NA	NA	TRBJ1-1	CASSSIPAGTEAFF	TGTGCCAGTAGTTCGATACCAGCGGGCACTGAAGCTTTCTTT
TRBV7-2	NA	TRBD2	TRBJ2-7	CASSFMTLAAEQYF	TGTGCCAGCAGCTTTATGACGCTAGCGGCCGAGCAGTACTTC
TRBV18	NA	NA	TRBJ2-1	CASSPTQGGSYNEQFF	TGTGCCAGCTCTCCGACCCAAGGGGGCTCCTACAATGAGCAGTTCTTC
TRBV5-5	once	NA	TRBJ2-1	CASSLFQGVFLLNEQFF	TGTGCCAGCAGCTTGTTTCAGGGTGTTTTCTTACTCAATGAGCAGTTCTTC
TRBV10-3	NA	TRBD1	TRBJ2-3	CAIMADRVTDTQYF	TGTGCCATCATGGCGGACAGGGTAACGGATACGCAGTATTTT
TRBV9	NA	NA	TRBJ1-3	CASSPEVSGNTIYF	TGTGCCAGCAGCCCCGAGGTCTCTGGAAACACCATATATTTT
TRBV7-3	NA	NA	TRBJ1-5	CARYNQPQHF	TGTGCCAGATACAATCAGCCCCAGCATTTT
TRBV7-2	NA	NA	TRBJ1-2	CASSLDGIYGYTF	TGTGCCAGCAGCTTAGACGGGATTTATGGCTACACCTTC
TRBV5-1	NA	NA	TRBJ1-1	CASSFGNTEAFF	TGCGCCAGCAGCTTCGGGAACACTGAAGCTTTCTTT
TRBV20-1	NA	NA	TRBJ1-2	CSARGGPGYTF	TGCAGTGCTAGGGGGGGGCCTGGCTACACCTTC
TRBV28	NA	NA	TRBJ1-2	CASSFKTDYTF	TGTGCCAGCAGTTTCAAAACAGACTACACCTTC
TRBV12-3/TRBV12-4	NA	NA	TRBJ1-1	CASSFAGTEAFF	TGTGCCAGCAGTTTTGCCGGGACTGAAGCTTTCTTT
TRBV27	NA	TRBD1	TRBJ1-2	CASSPSWGQGYGYTF	TGTGCCAGCAGTCCCTCCTGGGGACAGGGCTATGGCTACACCTTC
TRBV2	NA	TRBD1	TRBJ1-1	CASRLTGEEAFF	TGTGCCAGCAGGCTCACAGGGGAAGAAGCTTTCTTT
TRBV5-4	NA	NA	TRBJ2-2	CASSQRTTTGELFF	TGTGCCAGCAGCCAGAGGACTACCACCGGGGAGCTGTTTTTT
TRBV7-9	NA	TRBD1	TRBJ1-1	CASSFWAGQGASKGEAFF	TGTGCCAGCAGCTTTTGGGCGGGACAGGGGGCTAGTAAAGGTGAAGCTTTCTTT
TRBV7-8	NA	TRBD2	TRBJ2-1	CASSLDWGGSYNEQFF	TGTGCCAGCAGCCTTGATTGGGGGGGGTCCTACAATGAGCAGTTCTTC
TRBV7-2	NA	NA	TRBJ2-3	CASSLAKLGVSTDTQYF	TGTGCCAGCAGCTTAGCGAAACTAGGAGTCAGCACAGATACGCAGTATTTT
TRBV7-9	NA	NA	TRBJ1-2	CASSSPILKRVRAYGYTF	TGTGCCAGCAGCTCGCCCATCCTTAAGAGGGTGAGGGCCTATGGCTACACCTTC
TRBV7-9	NA	TRBD1	TRBJ2-1	CASSSIPSGTGHNEQFF	TGTGCCAGCAGCTCAATACCCTCTGGGACAGGGCACAATGAGCAGTTCTTC
TRBV24-1	NA	NA	TRBJ1-4	CATRMHPQRAPWEKLFF	TGTGCCACCAGAATGCACCCCCAGAGGGCTCCTTGGGAAAAACTGTTTTTT
TRBV6-6	NA	TRBD1	TRBJ2-7	CASSPTGAEQYF	TGTGCCAGCAGTCCCACAGGGGCCGAGCAGTACTTC
TRBV18	NA	TRBD2	TRBJ2-7	CASSPGLAGVGEQYF	TGTGCCAGCTCACCGGGCCTAGCGGGAGTGGGTGAGCAGTACTTC